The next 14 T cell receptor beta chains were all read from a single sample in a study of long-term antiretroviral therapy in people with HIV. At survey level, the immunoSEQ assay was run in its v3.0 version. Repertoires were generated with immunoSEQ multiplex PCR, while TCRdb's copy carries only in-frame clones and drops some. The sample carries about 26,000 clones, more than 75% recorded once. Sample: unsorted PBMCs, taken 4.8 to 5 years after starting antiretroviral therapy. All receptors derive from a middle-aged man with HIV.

As DNA, the CDR3 is TGTGCCAGCAGCTTCGGCCCCCAGGAGCAGTACTTC. Its translation is CASSFGPQEQYF. The chain joins TRBV7-2 to TRBJ2-7; D remains ambiguous. Germline V lookup: CDR1 SGHTA, CDR2 FQGNSA. V shed 3 bases and J shed 7 bases, with 10 bases lying between them. The CDR3 is 12 amino acids.

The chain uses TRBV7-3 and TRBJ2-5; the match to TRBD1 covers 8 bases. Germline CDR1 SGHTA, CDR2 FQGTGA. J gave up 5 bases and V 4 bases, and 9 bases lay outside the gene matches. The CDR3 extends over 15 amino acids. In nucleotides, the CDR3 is TGTGCCAGCAGCTCGGGACAGGCCTCGGGGGAGACCCAGTACTTC. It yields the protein CASSSGQASGETQYF.

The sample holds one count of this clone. DNA of the CDR3: TGCGCCAGCAGCTTCCGGGCTGCAGCGGGAGGGCCCCAAACCGGGGAGCTGTTTTTT. Translated, it gives CASSFRAAAGGPQTGELFF. The rearrangement uses TRBV5-1 and TRBJ2-2, with 10 bases aligning to TRBD2. The CDR3 length is 19 residues. The junction had 15 bases not matched to a gene; V was cut back by 2 bases and J by 5 bases. Germline CDR1 and CDR2: SGHRS and YFSETQ.

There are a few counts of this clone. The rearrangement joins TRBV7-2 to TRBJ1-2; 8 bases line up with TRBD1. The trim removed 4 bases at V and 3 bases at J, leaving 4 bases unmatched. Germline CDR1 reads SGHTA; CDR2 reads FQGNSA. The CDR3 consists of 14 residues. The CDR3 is CASSSDRGDYGYTF. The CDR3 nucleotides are TGTGCCAGCAGCTCCGACAGGGGTGACTATGGCTACACCTTC.

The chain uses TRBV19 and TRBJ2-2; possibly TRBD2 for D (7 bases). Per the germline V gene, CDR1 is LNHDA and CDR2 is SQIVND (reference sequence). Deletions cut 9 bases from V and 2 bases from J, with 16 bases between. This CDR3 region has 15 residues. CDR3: CASASGTLNTGELFF. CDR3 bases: TGTGCCAGCGCGAGCGGGACACTCAACACCGGGGAGCTGTTTTTT.

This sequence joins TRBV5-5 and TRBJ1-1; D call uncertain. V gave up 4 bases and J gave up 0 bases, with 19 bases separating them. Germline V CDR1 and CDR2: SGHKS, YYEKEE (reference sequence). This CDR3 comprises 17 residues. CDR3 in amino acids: CASSDRAVDLMNTEAFF. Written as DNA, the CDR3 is TGTGCCAGCAGCGACCGGGCCGTCGACCTGATGAACACTGAAGCTTTCTTT.

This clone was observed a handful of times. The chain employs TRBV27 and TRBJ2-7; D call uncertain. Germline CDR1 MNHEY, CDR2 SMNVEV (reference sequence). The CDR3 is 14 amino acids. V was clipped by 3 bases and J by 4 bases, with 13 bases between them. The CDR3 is CASSFRPPPYEQYF. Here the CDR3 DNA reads TGTGCCAGCAGTTTCAGGCCCCCTCCTTACGAGCAGTACTTC.

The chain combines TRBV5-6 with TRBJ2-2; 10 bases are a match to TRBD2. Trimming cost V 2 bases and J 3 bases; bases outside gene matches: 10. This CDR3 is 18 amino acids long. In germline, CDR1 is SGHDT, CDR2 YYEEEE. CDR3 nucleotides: TGTGCCAGCAGCTTCGGGCTAGCGGGGGCCCCATACACCGGGGAGCTGTTTTTT. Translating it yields CASSFGLAGAPYTGELFF.

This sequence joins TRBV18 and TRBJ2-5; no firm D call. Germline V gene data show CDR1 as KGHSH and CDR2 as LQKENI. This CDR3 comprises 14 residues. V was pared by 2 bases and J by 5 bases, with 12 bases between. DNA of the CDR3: TGTGCCAGCTCACCAATGCGGATCGGGGAGACCCAGTACTTC. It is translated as CASSPMRIGETQYF.

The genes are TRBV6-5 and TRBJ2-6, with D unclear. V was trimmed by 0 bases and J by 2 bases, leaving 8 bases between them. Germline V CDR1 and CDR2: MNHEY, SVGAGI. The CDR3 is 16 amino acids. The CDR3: CASSYSPLAGANVLTF. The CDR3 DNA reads TGTGCCAGCAGTTACTCCCCGTTGGCTGGGGCCAACGTCCTGACTTTC.

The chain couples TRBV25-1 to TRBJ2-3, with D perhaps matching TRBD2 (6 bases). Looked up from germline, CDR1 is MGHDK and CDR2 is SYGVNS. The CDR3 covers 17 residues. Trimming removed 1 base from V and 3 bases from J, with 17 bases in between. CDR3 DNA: TGTGCCAGCAGTGAATTGGCCGCGGGGCCCCGTACAGATACGCAGTATTTT. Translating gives CASSELAAGPRTDTQYF. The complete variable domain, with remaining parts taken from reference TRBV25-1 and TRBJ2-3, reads EADIYQTPRYLVIGTGKKITLECSQTMGHDKMYWYQQDPGMELHLIHYSYGVNSTEKGDLSSESTVSRIRTEHFPLTLESARPSHTSQYLCASSELAAGPRTDTQYFGPGTRLTVL.

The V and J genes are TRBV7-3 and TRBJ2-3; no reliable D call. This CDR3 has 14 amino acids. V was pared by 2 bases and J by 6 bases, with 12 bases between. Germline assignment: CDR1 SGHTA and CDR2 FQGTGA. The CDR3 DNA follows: TGTGCCAGCAGCTTAGAAGTCGGATTTGATACGCAGTATTTT. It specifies CASSLEVGFDTQYF.

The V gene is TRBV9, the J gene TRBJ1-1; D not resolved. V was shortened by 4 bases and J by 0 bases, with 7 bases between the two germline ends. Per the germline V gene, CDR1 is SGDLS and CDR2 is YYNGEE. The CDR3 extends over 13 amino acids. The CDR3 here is CASSSRVNTEAFF. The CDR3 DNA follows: TGTGCCAGCAGCTCCCGAGTGAACACTGAAGCTTTCTTT.

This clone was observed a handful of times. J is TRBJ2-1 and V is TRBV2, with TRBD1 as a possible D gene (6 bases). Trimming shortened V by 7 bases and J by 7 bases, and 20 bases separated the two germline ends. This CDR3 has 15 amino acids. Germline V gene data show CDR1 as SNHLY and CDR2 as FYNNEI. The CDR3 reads CASTLGTLPGNEQFF. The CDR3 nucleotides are TGTGCCAGCACTCTCGGGACACTCCCAGGGAATGAGCAGTTCTTC.